These 24 T cell receptor beta chains originate from one sample sequenced in a study of preoperative IRX-2 immunotherapy in early breast cancer. The repertoire was sequenced with immunoSEQ multiplex PCR; TCRdb's copy has only in-frame clones and lacks some. This sample has about 43,000 clones, with around 96% found just once. The treatment was: preoperative locoregional IRX-2 cytokine immunotherapy. Sequenced here: tumor tissue, sampled after IRX-2 immunotherapy. The receptors stem from a human donor with breast cancer.

The genes are TRBV28 and TRBJ2-5; TRBD2 matches 13 bases. Trimming removed 8 bases from V and 1 base from J; junction bases left unmatched: 10. Germline loops: CDR1 MDHEN, CDR2 SYDVKM. The CDR3 spans 17 residues. DNA for the CDR3: TGTGCCAGCGCTGGAGCCGGGACTAGCGGGACCCAAGAGACCCAGTACTTC. Amino acid sequence: CASAGAGTSGTQETQYF. Combining the CDR3 with reference TRBV28 and TRBJ2-5 gives the whole variable domain DVKVTQSSRYLVKRTGEKVFLECVQDMDHENMFWYRQDPGLGLRLIYFSYDVKMKEKGDIPEGYSVSREKKERFSLILESASTNQTSMYLCASAGAGTSGTQETQYFGPGTRLLVL.

The chain employs TRBV4-2 and TRBJ2-7, with D possibly matching TRBD2 (6 bases). The CDR3 loop spans 15 amino acids. V dropped 4 bases and J dropped 3 bases, with 16 bases sitting between them. Germline values: CDR1 LGHNA, CDR2 YNFKEQ. In DNA, the CDR3 is TGTGCCAGCAGCCTAGTCCGGGGGTTCGACTACGAGCAGTACTTC. The encoded protein is CASSLVRGFDYEQYF.

The rearrangement links TRBV13 to TRBJ2-2, with 9 nucleotides matching TRBD2. From germline, CDR1 is PRHDT and CDR2 FYEKMQ (reference sequence). The V and J ends lost 5 bases and 3 bases, in that order; junction bases with no gene match: 7. This CDR3 is built from 16 residues. CDR3 sequence (DNA): TGTGCCAGCAGCCCTGAGACTAGCGGATACACCGGGGAGCTGTTTTTT. Encoded protein: CASSPETSGYTGELFF. The full variable domain, in which reference TRBV13 and TRBJ2-2 provide the parts outside the CDR3, is AAGVIQSPRHLIKEKRETATLKCYPIPRHDTVYWYQQGPGQDPQFLISFYEKMQSDKGSIPDRFSAQQFSDYHSELNMSSLELGDSALYFCASSPETSGYTGELFFGEGSRLTVL.

The chain uses TRBV7-9 and TRBJ2-2; D is tentatively TRBD1 or TRBD2 (5 bases each). The CDR3 sequence is 15 residues long. Trimming took 2 bases from V and 1 from J, leaving 8 bases between them. Germline-derived CDR1 and CDR2 are SEHNR and FQNEAQ (reference sequence). The CDR3, as DNA: TGTGCCAGCAGCTTAAGGGGAGTGAACACCGGGGAGCTGTTTTTT. This codes for CASSLRGVNTGELFF. Using reference TRBV7-9 and TRBJ2-2 for the parts outside the CDR3, the full variable domain is DTGVSQNPRHKITKRGQNVTFRCDPISEHNRLYWYRQTLGQGPEFLTYFQNEAQLEKSRLLSDRFSAERPKGSFSTLEIQRTEQGDSAMYLCASSLRGVNTGELFFGEGSRLTVL.

V is TRBV6-6 and J is TRBJ2-7; 7 nucleotides match TRBD2. Looked up from germline, CDR1 is MNHNY and CDR2 is SVGAGI (reference sequence). V lost 7 bases, J lost 7 bases, and 13 bases stayed unmatched. This CDR3 contains 14 residues. CDR3 protein: CASITLAAPFEQYF. In DNA, the CDR3 is TGTGCCAGCATCACTCTAGCGGCCCCGTTTGAGCAGTACTTC.

The CDR3 sequence: CASSLDQLAGGHTQYF. The CDR3 nucleotides are TGTGCCAGCAGCTTAGATCAACTAGCGGGGGGGCATACGCAGTATTTT. The chain carries TRBV11-2 and TRBJ2-3; 13 bases line up with TRBD2. CDR1 and CDR2 (germline): SGHAT, FQNNGV. Trimming cost V 0 bases and J 7 bases; bases outside gene matches: 4. This CDR3 spans 16 amino acids.

The chain couples TRBV6-1 to TRBJ1-5; no definite D call. There are 15 residues in the CDR3. The V end lost 3 bases, the J end lost 0 bases, and 9 bases lay between the germline ends. Looked up from germline, CDR1 is MNHNS and CDR2 is SASEGT. The CDR3: CASSDRRLSNQPQHF. The CDR3 coding sequence is TGTGCCAGCAGTGATCGGCGGCTTAGCAATCAGCCCCAGCATTTT.

This chain connects TRBV6-5 to TRBJ2-3, with D uncertain. Trimming removed 8 bases at V and 1 base at J, with 10 bases between. The CDR3 totals 13 residues. Germline assignment: CDR1 MNHEY and CDR2 SVGAGI. CDR3 DNA sequence: TGTGCCAGCGGAAAGCCTGGCACAGATACGCAGTATTTT. Translated, it gives CASGKPGTDTQYF.

The chain couples TRBV4-3 to TRBJ2-1, with D tentatively TRBD1 or TRBD2 (6 bases each). This CDR3 spans 17 amino acids. CDR1 and CDR2 (germline): LGHNA, YSLEER. The V end lost 3 bases, the J end lost 6 bases, and 21 bases lay between the germline ends. CDR3 DNA: TGCGCCAGCAGCCACCCAACGAGTGGGGGGCGCCGCAATGAGCAGTTCTTC. Its translation: CASSHPTSGGRRNEQFF.

This clone showed up just once. The rearrangement links TRBV5-1 to TRBJ2-1, with 7 nucleotides matching TRBD2. The CDR3 has 14 amino acids. Losses at the gene ends were 7 bases for V and 0 bases for J; bases not matched to a gene: 4. Germline V CDR1 and CDR2: SGHRS, YFSETQ. CDR3 nucleotide sequence: TGCGCCAGCTACGGGAGGAGCTCCTACAATGAGCAGTTCTTC. Amino acids: CASYGRSSYNEQFF. The whole variable domain, filled in from reference TRBV5-1 and TRBJ2-1, reads KAGVTQTPRYLIKTRGQQVTLSCSPISGHRSVSWYQQTPGQGLQFLFEYFSETQRNKGNFPGRFSGRQFSNSRSEMNVSTLELGDSALYLCASYGRSSYNEQFFGPGTRLTVL.

The V and J genes are TRBV5-1 and TRBJ2-3; D unclear. CDR1 SGHRS and CDR2 YFSETQ come from the germline V gene. The CDR3 sequence is 13 residues long. The germline V and J ends were trimmed by 0 bases and 8 bases, with 10 bases remaining between them. CDR3 sequence: CASSLERVGTQYF. The CDR3 DNA sequence: TGCGCCAGCAGCTTGGAAAGGGTTGGTACGCAGTATTTT.

The genes are TRBV29-1 and TRBJ1-4; D unclear. Looked up from germline, CDR1 is SQVTM and CDR2 is ANQGSEA. Trimming cost V 4 bases and J 2 bases, with 8 bases left between them. CDR3 length equals 13 residues. CDR3 bases: TGCAGCGTTGGGCCCGATACTAATGAAAAACTGTTTTTT. The encoded protein is CSVGPDTNEKLFF.

The chain combines TRBV5-1 with TRBJ2-7, with 10 bases fitting TRBD2. The CDR3 length is 18 residues. J was trimmed by 4 bases and V by 0 bases; bases with no gene match: 13. The germline gives CDR1 SGHRS, CDR2 YFSETQ. The CDR3 region is CASSLVPQSGRGIYEQYF. Written as DNA, the CDR3 is TGCGCCAGCAGCTTGGTGCCCCAAAGCGGGAGGGGAATTTACGAGCAGTACTTC.

The chain joins TRBV7-2 to TRBJ2-3, with no clear D. The CDR3 extends over 14 amino acids. V dropped 1 base and J dropped 2 bases, with 7 bases sitting between them. In germline, CDR1 is SGHTA, CDR2 FQGNSA. CDR3: CASSLDRFTDTQYF. The CDR3 bases are TGTGCCAGCAGCTTAGATCGGTTCACAGATACGCAGTATTTT.

The chain carries TRBV7-3 and TRBJ2-5; D is unresolved. The J call may be mistaken, given a closer DNA end match to TRBJ2-7. The CDR3 length is 14 residues. CDR1 and CDR2 from the germline V gene are SGHTA and FQGTGA. The CDR3 sequence is CASSLGPTSYEQYF. The CDR3 region has the DNA TGTGCCAGCAGCTTAGGTCCCACCTCCTACGAGCAGTACTTC.

This clone is a singleton in its sample. The chain links TRBV5-6 to TRBJ1-1; D is uncertain. CDR3 length: 12 amino acids. Germline values: CDR1 SGHDT, CDR2 YYEEEE. Trimming removed 2 bases from V and 7 bases from J, with 9 bases in between. CDR3 nucleotides: TGTGCCAGCAGCTTACAAGCCCTTGAAGCTTTCTTT. Amino acids: CASSLQALEAFF. The whole variable domain, remainder taken from reference TRBV5-6 and TRBJ1-1, is DAGVTQSPTHLIKTRGQQVTLRCSPKSGHDTVSWYQQALGQGPQFIFQYYEEEERQRGNFPDRFSGHQFPNYSSELNVNALLLGDSALYLCASSLQALEAFFGQGTRLTVV.

J is TRBJ1-2 and V is TRBV6-5; D gene uncertain. V was clipped by 7 bases and J by 4 bases, with 16 bases between them. The CDR3 is 14 amino acids. Germline CDR1 is MNHEY and CDR2 is SVGAGI. CDR3 coding DNA: TGTGCCAGCATGCCGGGAGGTGAATCCTATGGCTACACCTTC. Amino acid sequence: CASMPGGESYGYTF.

The V gene is TRBV9, the J gene TRBJ2-1; tentative D call: TRBD1 (6 bases). CDR1 is SGDLS and CDR2 is YYNGEE in the germline V gene. The CDR3 has 14 amino acids. The V gene lost 0 bases and the J gene lost 7 bases, with 11 bases spanning the gap. DNA of the CDR3: TGTGCCAGCAGCGTAGGGTCTAGGGGGAATGAGCAGTTCTTC. As protein: CASSVGSRGNEQFF.

This rearrangement joins TRBV18 to TRBJ1-1; no clear D gene. Germline V gives CDR1 KGHSH, CDR2 LQKENI. V gave up 3 bases and J gave up 6 bases, with 14 bases separating them. CDR3 length: 14 residues. This chain's CDR3 is CASSPLSGFSEAFF. In nucleotides, the CDR3 is TGTGCCAGCTCACCGCTGAGCGGATTCTCTGAAGCTTTCTTT.

The chain has TRBV7-7 and TRBJ2-2, with TRBD2 as a possible D gene (5 bases). Germline assignment: CDR1 SSHAT and CDR2 FNYEAQ (reference sequence). The V end was cut by 5 bases, the J end by 3 bases, with 19 bases between. The CDR3 runs 17 residues. CDR3 sequence (DNA): TGTGCCAGCAGCAATATAGTGGCGGGTGACTACACCGGGGAGCTGTTTTTT. This gives the protein CASSNIVAGDYTGELFF.

This chain uses TRBV28 with TRBJ1-2; D call uncertain. The germline V gene has CDR1 MDHEN and CDR2 SYDVKM. CDR3 length: 12 residues. V was pared by 1 base and J by 7 bases, with 7 bases between. CDR3: CASSLLDFGYTF. CDR3 DNA sequence: TGTGCCAGCAGTTTATTGGATTTTGGCTACACCTTC.

This clone was detected only a few times. This chain uses TRBV6-5 with TRBJ2-5; no clear D gene. Trimming stripped 6 bases from V and 1 base from J, with 15 bases between. The CDR3 covers 15 residues. Per germline, CDR1 MNHEY and CDR2 SVGAGI. This CDR3 reads CASSPVGPIQETQYF. The CDR3 DNA is TGTGCCAGCAGCCCCGTTGGACCGATCCAAGAGACCCAGTACTTC.

The rearrangement uses TRBV28 and TRBJ2-7, with 9 bases matching TRBD2. The CDR3 length is 15 residues. Germline values: CDR1 MDHEN, CDR2 SYDVKM. The junction had 9 bases not matched to a gene; V was cut back by 3 bases and J by 6 bases. CDR3 coding DNA: TGTGCCAGCAGTTTGTTGGCGGGAGGGCCCCCCGAGCAGTACTTC. Its protein is CASSLLAGGPPEQYF. The full variable domain, with the rest looked up from reference TRBV28 and TRBJ2-7, is DVKVTQSSRYLVKRTGEKVFLECVQDMDHENMFWYRQDPGLGLRLIYFSYDVKMKEKGDIPEGYSVSREKKERFSLILESASTNQTSMYLCASSLLAGGPPEQYFGPGTRLTVT.

The J gene is TRBJ1-1, the V gene TRBV7-7; no definite D call. Trimming took off 1 base at V and 1 base at J, with 4 bases between the two ends. The V gene's germline CDR1 is SSHAT and CDR2 FNYEAQ (reference sequence). The CDR3 sequence is 13 residues long. CDR3 sequence reads: CASSLEANTEAFF. Written as DNA, the CDR3 is TGTGCCAGCAGCTTAGAGGCGAACACTGAAGCTTTCTTT. The full variable domain, its missing parts supplied by reference TRBV7-7 and TRBJ1-1, is GAGVSQSPRYKVTKRGQDVTLRCDPISSHATLYWYQQALGQGPEFLTYFNYEAQPDKSGLPSDRFSAERPEGSISTLTIQRTEQRDSAMYRCASSLEANTEAFFGQGTRLTVV.